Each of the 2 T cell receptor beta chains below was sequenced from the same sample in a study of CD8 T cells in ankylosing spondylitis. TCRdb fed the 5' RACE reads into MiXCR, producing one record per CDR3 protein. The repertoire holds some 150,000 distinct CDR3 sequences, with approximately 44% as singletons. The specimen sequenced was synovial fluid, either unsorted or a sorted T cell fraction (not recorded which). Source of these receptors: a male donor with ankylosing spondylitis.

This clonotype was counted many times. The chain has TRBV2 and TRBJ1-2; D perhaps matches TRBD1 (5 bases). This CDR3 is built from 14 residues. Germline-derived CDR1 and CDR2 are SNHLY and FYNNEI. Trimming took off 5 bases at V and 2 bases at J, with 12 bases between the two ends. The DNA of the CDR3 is TGTGCCAGCAGTCTTCCGGGACGAAACTATGGCTACACCTTC. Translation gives CASSLPGRNYGYTF.

CDR3 coding DNA: TGTGCCAGCAGCTCTGGAGGGCGGCAACGTAGCTCCTACAATGAGCAGTTCTTC. This translates into CASSSGGRQRSSYNEQFF. The chain uses TRBV11-2 and TRBJ2-1; D possibly corresponds to TRBD2 (6 bases). The V end was cut by 4 bases, the J end by 0 bases, with 19 bases between. The CDR3 is 18 amino acids. The germline gives CDR1 SGHAT, CDR2 FQNNGV.